This T cell receptor (beta chain) was recovered during a study of Graves' ophthalmopathy and Graves' hyperthyroidism. Study-wide results and caveats: Most thyroid clonotypes with frequency above 0.001 were detected in blood too. For predicting ophthalmopathy progression, the model had 55% to 71% sensitivity and nearly 75% specificity.

Comments on this clonotype: The antigen remains undetermined.

From RNA, the CDR3 regions of TCR beta chains were amplified and sequenced. First-round RT-PCR used HTBI primers; second-round multiplex PCR followed. MiXCR, applied by TCRdb to the multiplex PCR reads, yields one record per CDR3 protein. This sample has 260,000 or so distinct CDR3 sequences; around 45% occur once, and the top ten carry less than 50%. Orbital computed tomography and thyroid ultrasound, along with TRAb, serum thyroxine and clinical symptoms, underpinned diagnosis. PBMCs were obtained from roughly 9.7 ml of fresh peripheral blood. The sample was peripheral blood. This receptor was taken from an adult man with Graves' ophthalmopathy.

The CDR3 bases are TGTGCCAGCAGCTCCAGAGCGGGGCGGAACACCGGGGAGCTGTTTTTT. This encodes CASSSRAGRNTGELFF. This rearrangement joins TRBV5-6 to TRBJ2-2, with TRBD2 matching over 7 bases. From germline, CDR1 is SGHDT and CDR2 YYEEEE. V gave up 3 bases and J gave up 1 base; unmatched junction bases: 6. This CDR3 has 16 residues.